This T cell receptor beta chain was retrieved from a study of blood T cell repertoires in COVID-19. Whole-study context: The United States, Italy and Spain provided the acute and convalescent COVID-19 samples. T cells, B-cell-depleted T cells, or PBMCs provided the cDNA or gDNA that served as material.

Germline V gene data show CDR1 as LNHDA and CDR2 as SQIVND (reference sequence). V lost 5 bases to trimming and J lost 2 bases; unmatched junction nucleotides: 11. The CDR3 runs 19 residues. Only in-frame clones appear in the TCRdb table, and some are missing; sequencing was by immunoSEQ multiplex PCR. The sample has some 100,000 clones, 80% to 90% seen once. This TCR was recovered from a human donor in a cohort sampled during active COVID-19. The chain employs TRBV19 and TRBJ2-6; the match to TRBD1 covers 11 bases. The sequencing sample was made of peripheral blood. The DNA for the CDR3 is TGTGCCAGTAGTGGTGTGTGGGACAGGGGGAGAGCTGGGGCCAACGTCCTGACTTTC. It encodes CASSGVWDRGRAGANVLTF.